The clone carrying this T cell receptor (beta chain) came up once. TCRdb ran MiXCR on the RACE reads and lists one entry per CDR3 protein. The repertoire has some 64,000 distinct CDR3 sequences, 9.5% to 11% of them found once; the top ten carry approximately 2.4%. The sample is drawn from a study of human T cells and chemical hapten exposure. The time point here: patch test 3, about 24 weeks after DPC sensitization. Treatment reported: therapeutic diphenylcyclopropenone sensitization with weekly scalp DPC. Trimming stripped 0 bases from V and 4 bases from J, with 8 bases between. The CDR3 covers 13 residues. Germline CDR1 is DFQATT and CDR2 is SNEGSKA (reference sequence).

This clonotype was obtained from a woman aged 25 to 45 with alopecia areata. Some clones in this sample may be carry-over from other donors' samples. Sequences were derived from whole blood, sampled in connection with sensitization to the hapten diphenylcyclopropenone (DPC). The chain is built from TRBV20-1 and TRBJ2-3, with a weak D call TRBD1 (5 bases). The CDR3 is CSARDPRADTQYF. The DNA for the CDR3 is TGCAGTGCTAGAGACCCCAGGGCAGATACGCAGTATTTT.